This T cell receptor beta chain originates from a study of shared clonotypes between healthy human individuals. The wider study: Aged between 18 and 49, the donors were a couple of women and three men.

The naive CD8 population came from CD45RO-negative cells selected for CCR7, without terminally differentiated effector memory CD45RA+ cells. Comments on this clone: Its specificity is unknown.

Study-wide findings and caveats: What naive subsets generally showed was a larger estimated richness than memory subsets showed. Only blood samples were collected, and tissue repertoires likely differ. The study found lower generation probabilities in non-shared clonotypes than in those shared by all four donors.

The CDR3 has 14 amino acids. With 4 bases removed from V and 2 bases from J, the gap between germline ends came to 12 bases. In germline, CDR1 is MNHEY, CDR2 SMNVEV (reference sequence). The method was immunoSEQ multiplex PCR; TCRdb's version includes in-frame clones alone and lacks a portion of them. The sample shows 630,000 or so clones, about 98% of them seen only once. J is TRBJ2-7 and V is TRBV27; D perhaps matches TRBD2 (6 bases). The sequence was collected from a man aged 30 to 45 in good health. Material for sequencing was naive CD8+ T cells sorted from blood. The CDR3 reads CASSSAGRPYEQYF. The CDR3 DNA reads TGTGCCAGCAGTTCCGCGGGAAGACCCTACGAGCAGTACTTC.